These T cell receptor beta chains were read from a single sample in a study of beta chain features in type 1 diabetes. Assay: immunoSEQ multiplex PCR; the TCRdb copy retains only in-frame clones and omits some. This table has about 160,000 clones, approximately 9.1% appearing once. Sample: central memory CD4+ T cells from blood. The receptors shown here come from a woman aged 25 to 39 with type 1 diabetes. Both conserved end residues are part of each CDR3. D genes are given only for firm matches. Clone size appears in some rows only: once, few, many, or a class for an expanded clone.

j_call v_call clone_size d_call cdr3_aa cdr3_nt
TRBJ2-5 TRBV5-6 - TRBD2 CASSLALAGGETQYF TGTGCCAGCAGCTTGGCCCTAGCGGGCGGGGAGACCCAGTACTTC
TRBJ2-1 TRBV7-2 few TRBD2 CASSLVASGSSYEQFF TGTGCCAGCAGCTTAGTAGCTAGCGGGAGTTCCTATGAGCAGTTCTTC
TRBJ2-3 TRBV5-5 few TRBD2 CASSLFLAGDTDTQYF TGTGCCAGCAGCTTGTTTCTAGCGGGAGACACAGATACGCAGTATTTT
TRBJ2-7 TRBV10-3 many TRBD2 CATGGSREQYF TGTGCCACGGGGGGGTCTCGGGAGCAGTACTTC
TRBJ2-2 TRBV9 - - CASTGTNTGELFF TGTGCCAGCACCGGGACAAACACCGGGGAGCTGTTTTTT
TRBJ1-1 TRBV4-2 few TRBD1 CASSQDGRGDTEAFF TGTGCCAGCAGCCAAGACGGCAGGGGGGACACTGAAGCTTTCTTT
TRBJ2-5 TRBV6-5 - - CASSYPQGAEETQYF TGTGCCAGCAGTTACCCCCAAGGGGCCGAAGAGACCCAGTACTTC
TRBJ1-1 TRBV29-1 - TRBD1 CSVQGQGLTEAFF TGCAGCGTTCAAGGACAGGGGCTCACTGAAGCTTTCTTT
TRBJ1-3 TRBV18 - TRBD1 CASSPQQGAGNTIYF TGTGCCAGCTCACCCCAACAGGGGGCTGGAAACACCATATATTTT
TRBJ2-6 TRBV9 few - CASSEAPGTNLFSGANVLTF TGTGCCAGCAGCGAAGCCCCCGGGACAAACCTTTTCTCTGGGGCCAACGTCCTGACTTTC
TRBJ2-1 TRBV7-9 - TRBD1 CASSYGQGEQFF TGTGCCAGCAGCTACGGACAGGGTGAGCAGTTCTTC
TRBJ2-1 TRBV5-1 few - CASSQDGGYNEQFF TGCGCCAGCAGCCAAGACGGGGGCTACAATGAGCAGTTCTTC
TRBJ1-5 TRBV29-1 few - CSVAGGNGQPQHF TGCAGCGTTGCGGGGGGGAATGGGCAGCCCCAGCATTTT
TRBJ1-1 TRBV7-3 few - CASSLSPDNQAFF TGTGCCAGCAGCTTAAGTCCAGACAACCAAGCTTTCTTT
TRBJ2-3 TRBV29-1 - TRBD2 CSVGRREVTDTQYF TGCAGCGTTGGCAGGCGGGAGGTAACAGATACGCAGTATTTT
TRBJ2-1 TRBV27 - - CASRQGGYNEQFF TGTGCCAGCAGACAGGGTGGGTACAATGAGCAGTTCTTC
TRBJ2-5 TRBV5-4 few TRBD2 CASSLARGSLQETQYF TGTGCCAGCAGCTTGGCTCGCGGGAGCCTTCAAGAGACCCAGTACTTC
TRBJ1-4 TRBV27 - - CASTTLGGKLFF TGTGCCAGCACCACCCTCGGGGGAAAACTGTTTTTT
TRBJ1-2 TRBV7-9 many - CASSFADSYGYTF TGTGCCAGCAGCTTTGCCGACAGTTATGGCTACACCTTC
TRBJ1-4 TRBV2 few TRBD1 CASSVGGAGTNEKLFF TGTGCCAGCAGTGTAGGGGGCGCCGGAACTAATGAAAAACTGTTTTTT
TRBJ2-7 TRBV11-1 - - CASSLAGHSYEQYF TGTGCCAGCAGCTTGGCGGGGCACTCCTACGAGCAGTACTTC
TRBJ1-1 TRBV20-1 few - CSASTGEAFF TGCAGTGCTAGTACAGGGGAAGCTTTCTTT
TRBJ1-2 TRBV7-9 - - CASSLGEGLGYGYTF TGTGCCAGCAGCTTAGGAGAGGGACTCGGCTATGGCTACACCTTC
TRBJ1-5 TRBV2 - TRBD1 CASSEQGGYNQPQHF TGTGCCAGCAGTGAACAAGGGGGCTACAATCAGCCCCAGCATTTT
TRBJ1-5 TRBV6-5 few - CASRTRGANQPQHF TGTGCCAGCAGAACACGGGGGGCTAATCAGCCCCAGCATTTT
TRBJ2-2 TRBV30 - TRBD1 CAWSVTGGTGGELFF TGTGCCTGGAGTGTTACAGGGGGCACCGGCGGGGAGCTGTTTTTT
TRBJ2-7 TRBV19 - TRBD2 CASSIRARLAGSIYEQYF TGTGCCAGTAGTATTCGGGCGAGACTAGCGGGAAGCATCTACGAGCAGTACTTC